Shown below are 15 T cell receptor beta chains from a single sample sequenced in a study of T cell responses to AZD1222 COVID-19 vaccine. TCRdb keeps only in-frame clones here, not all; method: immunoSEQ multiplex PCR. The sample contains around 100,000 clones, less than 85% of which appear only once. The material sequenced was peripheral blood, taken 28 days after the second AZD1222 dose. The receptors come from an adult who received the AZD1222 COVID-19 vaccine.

The CDR3 here is CASSPGTGGASKAFF. CDR3 coding DNA: TGTGCCAGCTCACCAGGGACAGGGGGCGCGTCTAAAGCTTTCTTT. V gene TRBV18 combines with J gene TRBJ1-1, with TRBD1 matching 12 bases. This CDR3 contains 15 residues. V lost 2 bases and J lost 9; bases outside the gene matches: 7. CDR1 is KGHSH and CDR2 is LQKENI in the germline V gene.

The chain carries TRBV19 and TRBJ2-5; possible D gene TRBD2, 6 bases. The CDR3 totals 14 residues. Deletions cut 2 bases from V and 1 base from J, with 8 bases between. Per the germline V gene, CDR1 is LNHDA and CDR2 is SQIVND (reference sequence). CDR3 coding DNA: TGTGCCAGTAGTATAAATAGCGGCCAAGAGACCCAGTACTTC. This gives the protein CASSINSGQETQYF. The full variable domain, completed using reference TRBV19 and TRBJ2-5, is DGGITQSPKYLFRKEGQNVTLSCEQNLNHDAMYWYRQDPGQGLRLIYYSQIVNDFQKGDIAEGYSVSREKKESFPLTVTSAQKNPTAFYLCASSINSGQETQYFGPGTRLLVL.

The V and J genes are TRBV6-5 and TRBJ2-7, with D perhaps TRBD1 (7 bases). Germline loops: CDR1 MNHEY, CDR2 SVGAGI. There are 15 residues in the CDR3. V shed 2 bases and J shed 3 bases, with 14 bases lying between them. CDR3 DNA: TGTGCCAGCAGTTACGGAGGGGGCGACGGCTACGAGCAGTACTTC. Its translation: CASSYGGGDGYEQYF.

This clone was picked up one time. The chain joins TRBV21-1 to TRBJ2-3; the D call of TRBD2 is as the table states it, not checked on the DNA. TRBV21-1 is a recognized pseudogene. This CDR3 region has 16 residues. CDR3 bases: TGTGCCAGCAGCGCTACAATAGCGAGAAGCACAGATACGCAGTATTTT. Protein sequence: CASSATIARSTDTQYF.

The CDR3 DNA sequence: TGTGCCAGCAGTTTCCTCAAGCCGGGACAACTGCAGTATTTT. This gives the protein CASSFLKPGQLQYF. V and J are TRBV28 and TRBJ2-3, with D possibly matching TRBD1 (6 bases). The germline gives CDR1 MDHEN, CDR2 SYDVKM. With 3 bases removed from V and 11 bases from J, the gap between germline ends came to 18 bases. The CDR3 has 14 residues.

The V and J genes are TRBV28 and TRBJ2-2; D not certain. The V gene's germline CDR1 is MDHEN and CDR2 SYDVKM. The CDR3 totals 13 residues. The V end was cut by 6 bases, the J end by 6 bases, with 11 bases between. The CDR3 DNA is TGTGCCAGCAGCCTCGGTCCCCCCGGGGAGCTGTTTTTT. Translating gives CASSLGPPGELFF.

The CDR3 DNA reads TGTGCCAGCAGCCAAGAAAGCCGGGGCAGGGAGTCCTACGAGCAGTACTTC. Protein product: CASSQESRGRESYEQYF. The chain links TRBV4-2 to TRBJ2-7, with D perhaps assigned TRBD1 or TRBD2 (5 bases each). The CDR3 has 17 residues. Per the germline V gene, CDR1 is LGHNA and CDR2 is YNFKEQ. With 0 bases removed from V and 1 base from J, the gap between germline ends came to 16 bases.

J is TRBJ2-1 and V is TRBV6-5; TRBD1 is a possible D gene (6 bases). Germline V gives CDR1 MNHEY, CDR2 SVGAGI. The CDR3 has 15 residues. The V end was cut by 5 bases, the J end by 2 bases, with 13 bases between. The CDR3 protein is CASSQQGITYNEQFF. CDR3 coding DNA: TGTGCCAGCAGTCAACAGGGTATTACCTACAATGAGCAGTTCTTC.

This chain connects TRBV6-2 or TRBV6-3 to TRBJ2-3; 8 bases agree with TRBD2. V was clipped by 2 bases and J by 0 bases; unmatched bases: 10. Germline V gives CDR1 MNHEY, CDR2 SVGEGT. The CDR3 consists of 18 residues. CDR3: CASSYLRTSPMSTDTQYF. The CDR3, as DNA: TGTGCCAGCAGTTACCTCCGGACTAGCCCCATGAGCACAGATACGCAGTATTTT.

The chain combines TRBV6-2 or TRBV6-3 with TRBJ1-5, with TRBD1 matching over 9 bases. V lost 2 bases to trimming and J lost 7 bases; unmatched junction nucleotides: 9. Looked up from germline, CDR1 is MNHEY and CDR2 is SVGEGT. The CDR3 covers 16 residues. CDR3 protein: CASSYALDRGRQPQHF. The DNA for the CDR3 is TGTGCCAGCAGTTACGCTTTAGACAGGGGGAGGCAGCCCCAGCATTTT.

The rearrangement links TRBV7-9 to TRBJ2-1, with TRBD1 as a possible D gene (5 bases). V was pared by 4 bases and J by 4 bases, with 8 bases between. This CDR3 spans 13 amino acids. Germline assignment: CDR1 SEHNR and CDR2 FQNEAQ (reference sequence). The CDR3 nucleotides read TGTGCCAGCAGCTCTGACAGATACAATGAGCAGTTCTTC. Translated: CASSSDRYNEQFF.

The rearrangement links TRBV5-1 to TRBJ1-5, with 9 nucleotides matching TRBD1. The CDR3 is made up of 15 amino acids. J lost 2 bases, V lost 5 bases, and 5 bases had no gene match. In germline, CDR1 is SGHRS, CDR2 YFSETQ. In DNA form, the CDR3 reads TGCGCCAGCAGTCCTAGGACAGGGGGCAATCAGCCCCAGCATTTT. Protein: CASSPRTGGNQPQHF.

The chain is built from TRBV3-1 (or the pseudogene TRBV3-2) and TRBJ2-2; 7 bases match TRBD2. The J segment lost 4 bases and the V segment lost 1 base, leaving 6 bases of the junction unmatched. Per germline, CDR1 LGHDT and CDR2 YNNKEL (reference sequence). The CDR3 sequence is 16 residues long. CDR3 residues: CASSQGGGRVTGELFF. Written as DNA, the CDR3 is TGTGCCAGCAGCCAAGGTGGCGGGAGAGTCACCGGGGAGCTGTTTTTT.

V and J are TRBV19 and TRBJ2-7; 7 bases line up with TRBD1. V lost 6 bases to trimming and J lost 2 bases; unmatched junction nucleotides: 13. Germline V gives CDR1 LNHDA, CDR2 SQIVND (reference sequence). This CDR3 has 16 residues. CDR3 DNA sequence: TGTGCCAGTAGAGTACGGGACAGTCTTTTTACCTACGAGCAGTACTTC. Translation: CASRVRDSLFTYEQYF.

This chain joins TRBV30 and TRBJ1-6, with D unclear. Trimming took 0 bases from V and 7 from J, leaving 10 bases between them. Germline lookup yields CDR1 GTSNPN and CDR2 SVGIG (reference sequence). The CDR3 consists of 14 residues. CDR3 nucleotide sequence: TGTGCCTGGAGTGTAAAGAACGGCAATTCACCCCTCCACTTT. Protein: CAWSVKNGNSPLHF.